The clone carrying this T cell receptor (beta chain) was seen more than once but under ten times. Its antigen is undetermined. Here immunoSEQ multiplex PCR was the method, and the copy in TCRdb shows in-frame clones only, minus some. The table shows 100,000 to 150,000 clones, with about 89% occurring only once. The sample originates from a study of cytomegalovirus exposure and HLA in healthy donors. As for the study in general: The same platform was used for the 100 to 150 validation repertoires and the 600 to 700 first-cohort repertoires, a later analysis reported. Study outcomes and limitations: Cytomegalovirus status was reportedly diagnosed by the classifier with high sensitivity and specificity.

The source material was PBMCs. The sequence came from a woman under 30 in good health and CMV-seronegative.

The CDR3 region has the DNA TGTGCCAGCTCGCTATCTAGCACAGATACGCAGTATTTT. It translates to CASSLSSTDTQYF. The V and J genes are TRBV18 and TRBJ2-3, with D uncertain. The CDR3 is made up of 13 amino acids. The ends were cut back, 6 bases at V and 0 bases at J, with 7 bases in the middle. CDR1 is KGHSH and CDR2 is LQKENI in the germline V gene.